This TCR beta chain was identified in a study of OX40 agonist ivuxolimab in advanced cancers. The wider study: Ivuxolimab, which patients received intravenously every 2 weeks, was dosed at 0.01 to 10 mg/kg.

At baseline, cycle 4 day 1, and cycle 7 day 1, blood was sampled. This table comes from immunoSEQ multiplex PCR, and its TCRdb copy is limited to in-frame clones, with some not included. The data show 67,000 or so clones, roughly 90% seen once. This clone was detected only once. Its antigen is not known. Study-wide findings and caveats: Average numbers of expanded clones were greater in CD8+ T cells than in CD4+.

The CDR3 sequence is 15 residues long. The V end lost 0 bases, the J end lost 5 bases, and 12 bases lay between the germline ends. Germline CDR1 SGHTS, CDR2 YDEGEE. V is TRBV5-8 and J is TRBJ2-1; D is possibly TRBD1 (6 bases). This TCR was recovered from an adult with an advanced solid tumor such as melanoma, head and neck, liver or kidney cancer. Sequencing used CD4+ or CD8+ T cells sorted from blood, obtained in a trial of the OX40 agonist ivuxolimab. The CDR3, as DNA: TGTGCCAGCAGCTTGGGGACAGTGAAAAACAATGAGCAGTTCTTC. Amino acids: CASSLGTVKNNEQFF.